Listed below are T cell receptor beta chains from one sample, sequenced in a study of T cells expressing NK-cell markers. For each CDR3 protein, TCRdb gives one entry from its re-call of the 5' RACE reads, without DNA. Across 350,000 to 400,000 distinct CDR3 sequences, the top ten clones capture around a tenth of the sample. The sample consisted of blood T cells: a sorted CD56 or NKG2C T cell subset, CD4+ or CD8+ T cells, or bulk PBMC T cells (not recorded which). These receptors were taken from a woman aged 50 to 60 in good health. Each CDR3 is given with its conserved first and last residue. Fields, in order: J gene, V gene, CDR3 protein.

TRBJ2-7 TRBV5-1 CASSSDRHEQYF
TRBJ2-1 TRBV12-5 CASGPGLAGRGEQFF
TRBJ2-2 TRBV5-1 CASSAWGLAGGRTGELFF
TRBJ2-3 TRBV7-6 CASSPPGGKSSTDTQYF
TRBJ2-7 TRBV6-5 CASRLGQGGTYEQYF
TRBJ2-1 TRBV5-6 CASSPGRAPYNEQFF
TRBJ2-6 TRBV14 CASSQEASGTGANVLTF
TRBJ2-3 TRBV4-2 CASSQQLATDTQYF
TRBJ2-3 TRBV15 CATSNGLAGEDTQYF
TRBJ2-2 TRBV4-2 CASSQATAWDRTYTGELFF
TRBJ2-3 TRBV6-2/TRBV6-3 CASSYGLAGVDTQYF
TRBJ2-5 TRBV6-2/TRBV6-3 CASRKRRDGETQYF
TRBJ1-1 TRBV5-1 CASSLGTVNTEAFF
TRBJ2-7 TRBV7-3 CASSLRIGSSYEQYF
TRBJ1-5 TRBV20-1 CSALDGGVQGIYQPQHF
TRBJ2-4 TRBV2 CASVGPYNIQYF